The 28 T cell receptor beta chains below were found in one sample sequenced in a study of cytomegalovirus exposure and HLA in healthy donors. Use of 60 Vbeta and 13 Jbeta primers characterized the PCR. Here immunoSEQ multiplex PCR was the method, and the copy in TCRdb shows in-frame clones only, minus some. The table records approximately 130,000 clones, around 71% of them present only once. Sequencing was performed on PBMCs. These receptor sequences come from a woman aged 55 to 70 in good health and CMV-seropositive.

The genes are TRBV14 and TRBJ1-2; 9 bases line up with TRBD1. The ends lost 4 bases at V and 3 bases at J; junction bases unmatched: 9. Germline V gives CDR1 SGHDN, CDR2 FVKESK. The CDR3 loop spans 16 amino acids. The chain's CDR3 is CASSPNRDRAYYGYTF. The CDR3 DNA reads TGTGCCAGCAGCCCGAACCGGGACAGGGCCTACTATGGCTACACCTTC.

This clone turned up a few times. The sample carries other DNA sequences with the same CDR3. The V gene is TRBV6-5, the J gene TRBJ1-2, with 9 bases fitting TRBD1. Germline lookup yields CDR1 MNHEY and CDR2 SVGAGI. V shed 4 bases, J shed 4 bases, and the junction held 4 bases outside the gene matches. The CDR3 length is 14 residues. CDR3 DNA: TGTGCCAGCAGTTTCGGGACAGGGACCTATGGCTACACCTTC. Translation: CASSFGTGTYGYTF.

CDR3 sequence: CASSSGLAGNEQYF. For the CDR3, the DNA is TGTGCCAGCAGCTCGGGACTAGCGGGGAACGAGCAGTACTTC. This rearrangement joins TRBV7-6 to TRBJ2-5, with TRBD2 identical over 13 bases. TRBJ2-7 explains the end of the DNA better; the J call may be wrong. In germline, CDR1 is SGHVS, CDR2 FNYEAQ. The CDR3 sequence is 14 residues long.

The CDR3 DNA reads TGTGCCAGCAGCTTAAGAATACCCGGGACAGCAAACAATGAGCAGTTCTTC. Protein product: CASSLRIPGTANNEQFF. The chain couples TRBV7-6 to TRBJ2-1, with 7 bases matching TRBD1. The CDR3 is 17 amino acids. Germline CDR1 reads SGHVS; CDR2 reads FNYEAQ. The J segment lost 5 bases and the V segment lost 2 bases, leaving 12 bases of the junction unmatched.

Worth noting for this clone: Other DNA sequences from this sample encode an identical CDR3 as well. The V gene is TRBV27, the J gene TRBJ1-1; 8 bases agree with TRBD1. J gave up 1 base and V 5 bases, and 3 bases lay outside the gene matches. The CDR3 consists of 14 residues. Germline V gives CDR1 MNHEY, CDR2 SMNVEV (reference sequence). CDR3 DNA sequence: TGTGCCAGCAGTCTAGACAGGGGGAACACTGAAGCTTTCTTT. Its protein product is CASSLDRGNTEAFF.

The chain combines TRBV11-1 with TRBJ2-5, with D perhaps matching TRBD2 (6 bases). Trimming removed 5 bases from V and 1 base from J, with 14 bases in between. The CDR3 is made up of 15 amino acids. From germline, CDR1 is SGHAT and CDR2 FQDESV (reference sequence). The CDR3 here is CASSLWGDFQETQYF. Written as DNA, the CDR3 is TGTGCCAGCAGCCTGTGGGGGGACTTCCAAGAGACCCAGTACTTC.

This clone was detected only a few times. V and J are TRBV2 and TRBJ1-6, with D unresolved. V shed 6 bases and J shed 6 bases, with 15 bases lying between them. CDR3 length: 15 amino acids. CDR1 SNHLY and CDR2 FYNNEI come from the germline V gene. The CDR3 protein is CASRAGSPGNSPLHF. The CDR3 nucleotides read TGTGCCAGCAGAGCGGGGTCGCCGGGTAATTCACCCCTCCACTTT.

The gene calls are TRBV6-1 and TRBJ1-5; D ambiguous. There are 13 residues in the CDR3. V was shortened by 3 bases and J by 0 bases, with 3 bases between the two germline ends. Germline V gene sequence: CDR1 MNHNS, CDR2 SASEGT. The CDR3 DNA is TGTGCCAGCAGTGACTATAGCAATCAGCCCCAGCATTTT. This gives the protein CASSDYSNQPQHF.

This clone was detected many times. J is TRBJ2-7 and V is TRBV5-4; D is possibly TRBD2 (6 bases). The CDR3 runs 13 residues. The V gene's germline CDR1 is SGHNT and CDR2 YYREEE (reference sequence). V lost 3 bases, J lost 7 bases, and 14 bases lay in between. The CDR3 sequence is CASSSVGGREQYF. CDR3 DNA sequence: TGTGCCAGCAGCTCCGTCGGTGGGAGGGAGCAGTACTTC.

The chain employs TRBV9 and TRBJ2-2; 8 bases agree with TRBD2. The CDR3 is 15 residues long. Germline loops: CDR1 SGDLS, CDR2 YYNGEE. V shed 4 bases and J 5 bases; nucleotides not matched to a gene: 7. This CDR3 is CASSPRTSWTGELFF. DNA of the CDR3: TGTGCCAGCAGCCCCCGGACTAGCTGGACCGGGGAGCTGTTTTTT.

V and J are TRBV5-1 and TRBJ2-5, with TRBD2 matching over 9 bases. CDR3 length: 15 residues. V gave up 5 bases and J gave up 3 bases; unmatched junction bases: 8. CDR1 SGHRS and CDR2 YFSETQ come from the germline V gene. Written as DNA, the CDR3 is TGCGCCAGCAGAAGGGGCGGGGGGGCGGAAGAGACCCAGTACTTC. This translates into CASRRGGGAEETQYF.

This chain joins TRBV2 and TRBJ1-1, with a tentative D call TRBD1 (5 bases). The CDR3 runs to 13 residues. V was trimmed by 7 bases and J by 9 bases, leaving 18 bases between them. In germline, CDR1 is SNHLY, CDR2 FYNNEI. The CDR3 region is CASKRTLEHKAFF. The CDR3 bases are TGTGCCAGCAAAAGGACATTGGAGCACAAAGCTTTCTTT.

V usage is TRBV5-8 and J usage is TRBJ1-1; 7 bases match TRBD1. Looked up from germline, CDR1 is SGHTS and CDR2 is YDEGEE. The CDR3 spans 15 residues. With V trimmed by 2 bases and J by 5 bases, 9 bases remained unmatched. The CDR3 nucleotides are TGTGCCAGCAGCTTACCAGACAGGGACGGAACTGAAGCTTTCTTT. Translation: CASSLPDRDGTEAFF.

This clone was seen once. The rearrangement joins TRBV7-9 to TRBJ1-2; a possible D gene is TRBD1 (6 bases). CDR1 SEHNR and CDR2 FQNEAQ come from the germline V gene (reference sequence). V shed 6 bases and J shed 4 bases, with 18 bases lying between them. The CDR3 has 15 amino acids. CDR3 in DNA: TGTGCCAGCAGTTTCGGGGGGGCGCGGACCTATGGCTACACCTTC. Translation: CASSFGGARTYGYTF.

The chain is built from TRBV9 and TRBJ1-4; D remains ambiguous. V lost 4 bases and J 1 base, leaving 11 bases between the germline ends. Per the germline V gene, CDR1 is SGDLS and CDR2 is YYNGEE. This CDR3 is 15 amino acids long. The CDR3 nucleotides read TGTGCCAGCAGCCCTTCGGGAGGAACTAATGAAAAACTGTTTTTT. This encodes CASSPSGGTNEKLFF.

V and J are TRBV19 and TRBJ1-5; perhaps TRBD1 as D (5 bases). The length of the CDR3 is 14 residues. CDR1 and CDR2 from the germline V gene are LNHDA and SQIVND (reference sequence). Deletions cut 3 bases from V and 2 bases from J, with 8 bases between. The CDR3 loop is CASSIIGGNQPQHF. In DNA, the CDR3 is TGTGCCAGTAGTATTATAGGGGGCAATCAGCCCCAGCATTTT.

The chain employs TRBV7-8 and TRBJ1-2; D is perhaps TRBD1 (5 bases). V shed 2 bases and J shed 7 bases, with 20 bases lying between them. The CDR3 has 16 residues. The germline V gene has CDR1 SGHVS and CDR2 FQNEAQ. CDR3 sequence: CASSLSEARDSVGYTF. The CDR3 coding sequence is TGTGCCAGCAGCTTATCCGAGGCAAGAGACAGCGTTGGCTACACCTTC.

The chain uses TRBV7-7 and TRBJ2-6; 10 nucleotides match TRBD1. J was trimmed by 0 bases and V by 5 bases; bases with no gene match: 10. CDR1 is SSHAT, CDR2 FNYEAQ, per germline (reference sequence). The CDR3 sequence is 19 residues long. The CDR3 nucleotides are TGTGCCAGCAGCCCCAGTGCGAGACAGGGGGCCTCTGGGGCCAACGTCCTGACTTTC. Translated: CASSPSARQGASGANVLTF.

This clone was counted between two and nine times. The rearrangement links TRBV6-5 to TRBJ1-4; 9 nucleotides agree with TRBD1. The V gene's germline CDR1 is MNHEY and CDR2 SVGAGI. This CDR3 has 13 residues. With V trimmed by 8 bases and J by 9 bases, 7 bases remained unmatched. The CDR3 sequence: CASAGQGGQKLFF. The DNA for the CDR3 is TGTGCCAGCGCGGGACAGGGAGGCCAAAAACTGTTTTTT.

The CDR3 DNA reads TGCGCCAGCAGCTTCACAGGGGTGGGTGGAAATGAGCAGTTCTTC. Encoded protein: CASSFTGVGGNEQFF. This sequence joins TRBV5-1 and TRBJ2-1, with TRBD1 matching 7 bases. V shed 2 bases and J 7 bases; nucleotides not matched to a gene: 9. The CDR3 sequence is 15 residues long. Germline V gene sequence: CDR1 SGHRS, CDR2 YFSETQ.

The CDR3 DNA follows: TGTGCCAGCAGCGTCAGCGGGCCAAGCTCCTACAATGAGCAGTTCTTC. Translated, it gives CASSVSGPSSYNEQFF. The chain recombines TRBV9 with TRBJ2-1; possible D gene TRBD2, 6 bases. The CDR3 loop spans 16 amino acids. V was shortened by 2 bases and J by 0 bases, with 12 bases between the two germline ends. Germline V gene lookup returns CDR1 SGDLS and CDR2 YYNGEE. Full variable domain (missing parts from reference TRBV9 and TRBJ2-1): DSGVTQTPKHLITATGQRVTLRCSPRSGDLSVYWYQQSLDQGLQFLIQYYNGEERAKGNILERFSAQQFPDLHSELNLSSLELGDSALYFCASSVSGPSSYNEQFFGPGTRLTVL.

V is TRBV7-8 and J is TRBJ2-3, with 10 bases aligning to TRBD1. Germline CDR1 SGHVS, CDR2 FQNEAQ. V was pared by 5 bases and J by 2 bases, with 4 bases of the junction left unmatched. The CDR3 has 15 residues. As DNA, the CDR3 is TGTGCCAGCAGCCGACAGGGGGCCCTCACAGATACGCAGTATTTT. Protein sequence: CASSRQGALTDTQYF. The variable domain in full, with the rest retrieved from reference TRBV7-8 and TRBJ2-3, is GAGVSQSPRYKVAKRGQDVALRCDPISGHVSLFWYQQALGQGPEFLTYFQNEAQLDKSGLPSDRFFAERPEGSVSTLKIQRTQQEDSAVYLCASSRQGALTDTQYFGPGTRLTVL.

This clone was counted only a few times. The genes are TRBV7-9 and TRBJ1-6; D remains unclear. Germline V gene data show CDR1 as SEHNR and CDR2 as FQNEAQ (reference sequence). The CDR3 runs to 14 residues. V was clipped by 5 bases and J by 14 bases, with 19 bases between them. The CDR3, as DNA: TGTGCCAGCAGCCATCGGGAGACCCAGGTATCCCTCCACTTT. Residues: CASSHRETQVSLHF.

The chain uses TRBV5-6 and TRBJ1-5; 7 nucleotides align to TRBD1. Germline V gene sequence: CDR1 SGHDT, CDR2 YYEEEE. There are 18 residues in the CDR3. The J segment lost 1 base and the V segment lost 1 base, leaving 11 bases of the junction unmatched. The CDR3 bases are TGTGCCAGCAGCTTGTCGCAGGGGGTGCCCATCAGCAATCAGCCCCAGCATTTT. Amino acids: CASSLSQGVPISNQPQHF. The whole variable domain, filled in from reference TRBV5-6 and TRBJ1-5, reads DAGVTQSPTHLIKTRGQQVTLRCSPKSGHDTVSWYQQALGQGPQFIFQYYEEEERQRGNFPDRFSGHQFPNYSSELNVNALLLGDSALYLCASSLSQGVPISNQPQHFGDGTRLSIL.

The sample holds a few counts of this clone. This chain uses TRBV6-5 with TRBJ1-1; D is uncertain. CDR1 is MNHEY, CDR2 SVGAGI, per germline. V lost 2 bases, J lost 1 base, and 5 bases lay in between. The CDR3 length is 13 residues. CDR3 amino acids: CASSYGTNTEAFF. For the CDR3, the DNA is TGTGCCAGCAGTTACGGCACGAACACTGAAGCTTTCTTT.

V usage is TRBV4-1 and J usage is TRBJ1-5, with D unresolved. The V gene lost 1 base and the J gene lost 4 bases, with 11 bases spanning the gap. The CDR3 length is 15 residues. The germline gives CDR1 MGHRA, CDR2 YSYEKL. In DNA, the CDR3 is TGCGCCAGCAGCCAAGTCCGGGTTTCAAATCAGCCCCAGCATTTT. Its translation is CASSQVRVSNQPQHF.

This clone has only a few counts. The chain is built from TRBV6-1 and TRBJ2-2, with D perhaps matching TRBD1 (5 bases). The germline V and J ends were trimmed by 1 base and 1 base, with 10 bases remaining between them. Germline V lookup: CDR1 MNHNS, CDR2 SASEGT. This CDR3 has 16 amino acids. The CDR3 sequence is CASSEDGQLNTGELFF. In DNA form, the CDR3 reads TGTGCCAGCAGTGAAGACGGACAATTGAACACCGGGGAGCTGTTTTTT.

There are a few counts of this clone. The V and J genes are TRBV9 and TRBJ1-5, with 10 bases aligning to TRBD1. This CDR3 contains 16 residues. CDR1 and CDR2 from the germline V gene are SGDLS and YYNGEE. V gave up 4 bases and J gave up 0 bases; unmatched junction bases: 4. CDR3 coding DNA: TGTGCCAGCAGCCCCGGGACAGGGGATAGCAATCAGCCCCAGCATTTT. The encoded protein is CASSPGTGDSNQPQHF.